This TCR beta chain was identified in a study of CD8 T cells in ankylosing spondylitis. Study-level points and caveats: In ankylosing spondylitis blood, a motif of eight highly homologous TCR beta variants appeared characteristic.

Ten or more counts support this clonotype. Its antigen is as yet unknown. One entry per CDR3 protein, called by TCRdb with MiXCR from the 5' RACE reads. Of around 890,000 distinct CDR3 sequences in the sample, about 11% were seen once. The receptor's source is a male donor with ankylosing spondylitis. Sequenced: blood, either unsorted or a sorted T cell fraction (not recorded which).

The CDR3 spells CASSPDRPPETQYF. The CDR3 nucleotides read TGTGCCAGCTCACCGGACAGGCCGCCTGAGACCCAGTACTTC. The chain uses TRBV18 and TRBJ2-5; 7 bases align to TRBD1. This CDR3 comprises 14 residues. Looked up from germline, CDR1 is KGHSH and CDR2 is LQKENI. V was clipped by 3 bases and J by 5 bases; unmatched bases: 6. Drawing the rest from reference TRBV18 and TRBJ2-5, the complete variable domain is NAGVMQNPRHLVRRRGQEARLRCSPMKGHSHVYWYRQLPEEGLKFMVYLQKENIIDESGMPKERFSAEFPKEGPSILRIQQVVRGDSAAYFCASSPDRPPETQYFGPGTRLLVL.